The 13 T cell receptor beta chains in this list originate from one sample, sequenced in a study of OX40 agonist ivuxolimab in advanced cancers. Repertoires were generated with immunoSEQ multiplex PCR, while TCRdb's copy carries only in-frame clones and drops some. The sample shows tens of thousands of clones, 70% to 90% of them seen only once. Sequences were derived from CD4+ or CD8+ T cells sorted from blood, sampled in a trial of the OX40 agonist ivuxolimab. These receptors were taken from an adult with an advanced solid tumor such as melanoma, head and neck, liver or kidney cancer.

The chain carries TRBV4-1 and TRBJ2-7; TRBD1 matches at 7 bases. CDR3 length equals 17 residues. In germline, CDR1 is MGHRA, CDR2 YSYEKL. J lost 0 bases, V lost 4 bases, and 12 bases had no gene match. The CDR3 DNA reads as TGCGCCAGCAGCCTTTACGCCGTCCGGGACAGCTCCTACGAGCAGTACTTC. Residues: CASSLYAVRDSSYEQYF.

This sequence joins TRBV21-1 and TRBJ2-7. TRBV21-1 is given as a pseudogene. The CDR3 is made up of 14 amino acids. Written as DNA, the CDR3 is TGTGCCAGCAGCAAACGGTTAAGGTCCTACGAGCAGTACTTC. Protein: CASSKRLRSYEQYF.

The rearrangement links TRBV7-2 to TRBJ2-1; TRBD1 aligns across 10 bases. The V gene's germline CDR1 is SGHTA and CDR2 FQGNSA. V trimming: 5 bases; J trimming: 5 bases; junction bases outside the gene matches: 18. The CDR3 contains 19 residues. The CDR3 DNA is TGTGCCAGCAGCCTCTTCCCAAGTGGACCGGGACAGGGGAACAATGAGCAGTTCTTC. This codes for CASSLFPSGPGQGNNEQFF.

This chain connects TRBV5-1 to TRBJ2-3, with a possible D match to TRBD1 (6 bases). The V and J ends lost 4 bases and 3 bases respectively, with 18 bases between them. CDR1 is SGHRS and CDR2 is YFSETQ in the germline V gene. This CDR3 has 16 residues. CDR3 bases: TGCGCCAGCAGCCCTGGACAGTCCGGTCTTACAGATACGCAGTATTTT. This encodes CASSPGQSGLTDTQYF.

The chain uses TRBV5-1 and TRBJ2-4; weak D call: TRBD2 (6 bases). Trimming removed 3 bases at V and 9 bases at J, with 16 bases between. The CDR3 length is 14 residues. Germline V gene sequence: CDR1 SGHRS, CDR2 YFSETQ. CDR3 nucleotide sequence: TGCGCCAGCAGCTCCGGAGGGCAGGAAAGCATTCAGTACTTC. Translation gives CASSSGGQESIQYF.

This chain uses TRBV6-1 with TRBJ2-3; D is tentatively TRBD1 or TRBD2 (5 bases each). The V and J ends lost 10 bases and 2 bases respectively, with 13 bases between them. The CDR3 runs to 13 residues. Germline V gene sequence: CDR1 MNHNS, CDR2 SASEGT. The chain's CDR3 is CAIRDPHTDTQYF. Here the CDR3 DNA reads TGTGCCATCCGGGACCCACACACAGATACGCAGTATTTT.

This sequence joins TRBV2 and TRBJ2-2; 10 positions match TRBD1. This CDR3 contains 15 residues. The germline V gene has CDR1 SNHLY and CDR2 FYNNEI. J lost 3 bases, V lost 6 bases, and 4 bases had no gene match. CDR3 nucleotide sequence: TGTGCCAGCAGGGAGGGGACAGGGGACACCGGGGAGCTGTTTTTT. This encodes CASREGTGDTGELFF.

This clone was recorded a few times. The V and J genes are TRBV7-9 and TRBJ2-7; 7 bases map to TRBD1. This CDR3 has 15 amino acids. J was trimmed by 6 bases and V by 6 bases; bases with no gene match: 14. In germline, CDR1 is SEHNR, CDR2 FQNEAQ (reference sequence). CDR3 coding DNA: TGTGCCAGCAGACGCCCCGGGACAGAAGTCTCCGAGCAGTACTTC. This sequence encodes CASRRPGTEVSEQYF.

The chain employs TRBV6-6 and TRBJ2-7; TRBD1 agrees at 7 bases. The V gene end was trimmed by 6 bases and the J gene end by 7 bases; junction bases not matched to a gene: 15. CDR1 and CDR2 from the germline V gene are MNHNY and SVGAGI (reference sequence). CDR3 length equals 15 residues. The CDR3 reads CASRRQGDRPKEQYF. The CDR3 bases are TGTGCCAGCAGACGACAGGGAGACCGCCCTAAGGAGCAGTACTTC.

The CDR3 nucleotides read TGTGCCAGCAGCTTACAAGGCACGCAGTATTTT. It yields the protein CASSLQGTQYF. The V call is TRBV11-3, the J call TRBJ2-3; D is unclear. Germline CDR1 and CDR2: SGHNT and YENEEA. Trimming cost V 2 bases and J 9 bases, with 6 bases left between them. This CDR3 has 11 amino acids.

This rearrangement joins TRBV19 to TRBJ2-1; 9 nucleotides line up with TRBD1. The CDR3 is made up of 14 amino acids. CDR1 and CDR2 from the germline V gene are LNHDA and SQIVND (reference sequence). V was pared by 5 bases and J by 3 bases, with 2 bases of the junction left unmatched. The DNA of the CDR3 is TGTGCCAGTAGTTGGACAGGGGACTACAATGAGCAGTTCTTC. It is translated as CASSWTGDYNEQFF.

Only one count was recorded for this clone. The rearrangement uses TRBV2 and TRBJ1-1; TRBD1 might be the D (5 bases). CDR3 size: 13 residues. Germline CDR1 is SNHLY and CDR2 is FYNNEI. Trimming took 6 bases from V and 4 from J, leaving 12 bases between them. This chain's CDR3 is CASRQDMSTEAFF. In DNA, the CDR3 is TGTGCCAGCAGGCAGGACATGAGCACTGAAGCTTTCTTT.

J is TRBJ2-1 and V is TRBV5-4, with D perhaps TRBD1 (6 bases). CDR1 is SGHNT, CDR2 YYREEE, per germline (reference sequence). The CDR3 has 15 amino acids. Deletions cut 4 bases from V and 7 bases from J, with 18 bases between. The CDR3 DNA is TGTGCCAGCAGCGAAAAAGAGAGGGGGAGAAATGAGCAGTTCTTC. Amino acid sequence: CASSEKERGRNEQFF.